Below, 2 T cell receptor beta chains from the same sample are listed, as sequenced in a study of blood T cells in healthy people across ages. It was with a sample-barcoded 5' primer and a J-beta primer mix that a second PCR of about 6 to 12 cycles was run. Each CDR3 protein is one row after TCRdb ran MiXCR on the 5' RACE reads. The table records 650,000 to 800,000 distinct CDR3 sequences, under 45% of them present only once. Sequencing used blood. The receptors come from a man in his fifties or sixties in good health.

Only one count was recorded for this clonotype. The chain carries TRBV14 and TRBJ1-4; the D is unclear. Deletions cut 6 bases from V and 1 base from J, with 6 bases between. The CDR3 runs 13 residues. Germline V gives CDR1 SGHDN, CDR2 FVKESK. CDR3 loop: CASRDRTNEKLFF. DNA of the CDR3: TGTGCCAGCAGGGACCGAACTAATGAAAAACTGTTTTTT.

Concerning this clonotype itself: Relative to the germline gene, one junction end is altered; a read error may explain this. The chain is built from TRBV10-3 and TRBJ2-3; D unclear. This CDR3 comprises 12 residues. Per germline, CDR1 ENHRY and CDR2 SYGVKD. The CDR3 coding sequence is TGTGCCATCAGTGTGAGAACAGATACGCTGTATTTT. Translating it yields CAISVRTDTLYF.